This T cell receptor beta chain was documented in a study of T cells in women clearing cervical HPV infection. In the study overall: Donors had HPV16-related CIN3 or worse; 2 had invasive cancer. For cases, blood was sampled a median 149 days after lesion detection, interquartile range roughly 85 to 220 days. HLA type stays a possible confounder, typing being limited.

Germline values: CDR1 SGHRS, CDR2 YFSETQ. The V segment lost 4 bases and the J segment 0 bases; nucleotides outside the gene matches: 2. This CDR3 comprises 15 residues. Remarks on this clone: The sequence runs out 3 residues before the end of the CDR3; the remainder is reconstructed from the germline J gene.

MY09/MY11 PCR detected cervical HPV DNA; dot-blot assigned genotypes. Repertoires were generated with immunoSEQ multiplex PCR, while TCRdb's copy carries only in-frame clones and drops some. The listing records roughly 28,000 clones. Sequencing used blood buffy coat. This chain joins TRBV5-1 and TRBJ2-1; 9 positions match TRBD1. This TCR was sampled from a woman between 18 and 70 years old with a cervical HPV16 infection that either progressed to CIN3+ or cleared (not recorded which). The sequenced CDR3 bases are TGCGCCAGCAGCGGACAGGGGAGCTCCTACAATGAG. This translates into CASSGQGSSYNE. The full CDR3 protein is CASSGQGSSYNEQFF.